This is a list of T cell receptor beta chains from one sample in a study of response to subunit inactivated influenza vaccine. TCRdb processed the RT-PCR reads anew with MiXCR; each CDR3 protein has one entry. Seen here are around 710,000 distinct CDR3 sequences, about 15% observed once, and the top ten hold less than 9%. The starting material was PBMCs from blood, obtained 14 days before vaccination. The receptor set was obtained from a man aged 50 to 60 who received an inactivated influenza vaccine. Each CDR3 is given with its conserved first and last residue. A D gene is named only where the DNA matches it firmly. Expanded clones get a size class; other rows say once, few or many, or leave the size out.

len	abundance	v_gene	d_gene	j_gene	CDR3nt	CDR3aa
14	-	TRBV6-2/TRBV6-3	TRBD2	TRBJ2-7	TGTGCCAGCAGGACTAGCGGGATATCTTACGAGCAGTACTTC	CASRTSGISYEQYF
13	many	TRBV7-2	-	TRBJ2-7	TGTGCCAGCAGCCCCGCGGGGCCCTACGAGCAGTACTTC	CASSPAGPYEQYF
13	-	TRBV12-3/TRBV12-4	-	TRBJ1-1	TGTGCCAGCACCCCGTATGATAGAATTGAAGCTTTCTTT	CASTPYDRIEAFF
16	few	TRBV4-2	-	TRBJ2-4	TGTGCCAGCAGCCAGGAGAGCGGCCTAGCCAAAAACATTCAGTACTTC	CASSQESGLAKNIQYF
15	few	TRBV7-8	TRBD1	TRBJ2-7	TGTGCCAGCAGCTTAGTCCGGACAGGGGGCCACGAGCAGTACTTC	CASSLVRTGGHEQYF
16	few	TRBV11-2	-	TRBJ2-3	TGTGCCAGCAGTCATCGGGGGGCTAGTTTGACAGATACGCAGTATTTT	CASSHRGASLTDTQYF
15	many	TRBV7-8	-	TRBJ2-1	TGTGCCAGCAGCCCTGATACACGCTCCTACAATGAGCAGTTCTTC	CASSPDTRSYNEQFF
14	-	TRBV7-2	-	TRBJ2-2	TGTGCCAGCAGCTTATTGAAGGGAGCCGGGGAGCTGTTTTTT	CASSLLKGAGELFF
14	-	TRBV2	-	TRBJ2-6	TGTGCCAGCAGTGCCGCCCAGGGGGCCAACGTCCTGACTTTC	CASSAAQGANVLTF
16	few	TRBV1	-	TRBJ2-2	TGCACCAGCAGCTCCCTTACTTCCAGGGGTGCCGGGGAGCTGTTTTTT	CTSSSLTSRGAGELFF
14	-	TRBV6-2/TRBV6-3	TRBD1	TRBJ2-7	TGTGCCAGCAGTGAGGACAGGGTTTGGTACGAGCAGTACTTC	CASSEDRVWYEQYF
12	-	TRBV11-2	-	TRBJ2-1	TGTGCCAGCAGCTTAGGGGCGAGTGAGCAGTTCTTC	CASSLGASEQFF
12	-	TRBV20-1	-	TRBJ1-5	TGCAGTGCTAATACCCTCAGGCAGCCCCAGCATTTT	CSANTLRQPQHF